The 10 T cell receptor beta chains below all came from one sample that was sequenced in a study of shared clonotypes between healthy human individuals. The table came from immunoSEQ multiplex PCR; TCRdb's copy has only in-frame clones and leaves some out. The sample contains over 850,000 clones, around 78% of which appear only once. What was sequenced was memory CD4+ T cells from PBMCs. Subset in this sample: CD45RA-negative fraction. The receptors originated from a man aged 18-30 years in good health. Some clones in this sample may be carry-over from other donors' samples.

This chain links TRBV5-4 with TRBJ1-1; a weak D match, TRBD1 (6 bases). Germline loops: CDR1 SGHNT, CDR2 YYREEE (reference sequence). The CDR3 is made up of 14 amino acids. V lost 4 bases to trimming and J lost 3 bases, with 13 bases between them. The CDR3 nucleotides read TGTGCCAGCAGCCCAGGGGCTGGGGACACTGAAGCTTTCTTT. Translated: CASSPGAGDTEAFF.

The rearrangement uses TRBV10-2 and TRBJ1-1; 7 bases are shared with TRBD1. The CDR3 sequence is 18 residues long. Germline-derived CDR1 and CDR2 are WSHSY and SAAADI. V trimming: 7 bases; J trimming: 7 bases; junction bases outside the gene matches: 24. The CDR3 DNA is TGCGCCAGCATCAACGGCCAACTAAGGACAGGAGGGGAGGGTGAAGCTTTCTTT. Amino acid sequence: CASINGQLRTGGEGEAFF.

This sequence joins TRBV6-1 and TRBJ2-1, with unresolved D. The germline gives CDR1 MNHNS, CDR2 SASEGT. V lost 2 bases to trimming and J lost 6 bases, with 11 bases between them. CDR3 length equals 14 residues. The CDR3 here is CASSELRTTNEQFF. In nucleotides, the CDR3 is TGTGCCAGCAGTGAACTCCGGACCACCAATGAGCAGTTCTTC.

The gene calls are TRBV7-6 and TRBJ2-5; D gene uncertain. The CDR3 loop spans 13 amino acids. Deletions cut 5 bases from V and 1 base from J, with 8 bases between. Germline V CDR1 and CDR2: SGHVS, FNYEAQ. The CDR3 nucleotides read TGTGCCAGCAGCAAAAACCTCCAAGAGACCCAGTACTTC. Translated, it gives CASSKNLQETQYF. The full variable domain, rest sourced from reference TRBV7-6 and TRBJ2-5, is GAGVSQSPRYKVTKRGQDVALRCDPISGHVSLYWYRQALGQGPEFLTYFNYEAQQDKSGLPNDRFSAERPEGSISTLTIQRTEQRDSAMYRCASSKNLQETQYFGPGTRLLVL.

The table lists this clone with a count of one. V is TRBV6-1 and J is TRBJ2-7, with TRBD2 as a possible D gene (5 bases). Trimming stripped 2 bases from V and 0 bases from J, with 8 bases between. Germline V gene lookup returns CDR1 MNHNS and CDR2 SASEGT. The CDR3 has 14 amino acids. The CDR3 bases are TGTGCCAGCAGTGAAATTGGGAGCTCCTACGAGCAGTACTTC. Translating gives CASSEIGSSYEQYF.

This chain links TRBV27 with TRBJ2-2; 8 nucleotides line up with TRBD1. CDR1 is MNHEY, CDR2 SMNVEV, per germline (reference sequence). With V trimmed by 6 bases and J by 1 base, 7 bases remained unmatched. CDR3 length: 16 residues. In DNA, the CDR3 is TGTGCCAGCAGCTTTATAGGACAGGGGAACACCGGGGAGCTGTTTTTT. Translation: CASSFIGQGNTGELFF.

V gene TRBV6-5 combines with J gene TRBJ2-5; tentatively, D is TRBD1 or TRBD2 (6 bases each). The CDR3 has 14 residues. Trimming shortened V by 5 bases and J by 4 bases, and 14 bases separated the two germline ends. Looked up from germline, CDR1 is MNHEY and CDR2 is SVGAGI. The chain's CDR3 is CASSAGTTVETQYF. DNA of the CDR3: TGTGCCAGCAGTGCGGGGACAACGGTAGAGACCCAGTACTTC.

This clone was observed a single time. This sequence is one base from a far larger clone and is likely a read error. CDR3 region: CASSLAGNYGYTF. DNA for the CDR3: TGTGCCAGCAGCTTGGCAGGGAACTATGGCTACACCTTC. The chain employs TRBV4-2 and TRBJ1-2, with D possibly matching TRBD1 (5 bases). The CDR3 loop spans 13 amino acids. Germline V gives CDR1 LGHNA, CDR2 YNFKEQ. The V and J ends lost 5 bases and 2 bases respectively, with 9 bases between them.

This sequence joins TRBV2 and TRBJ1-2, with D unresolved. Germline V gene sequence: CDR1 SNHLY, CDR2 FYNNEI. The ends were cut back, 8 bases at V and 4 bases at J, with 11 bases in the middle. This CDR3 is 12 amino acids long. CDR3 nucleotide sequence: TGTGCCAGCTGGCTGGAATCCTATGGCTACACCTTC. Its translation is CASWLESYGYTF. Using reference TRBV2 and TRBJ1-2 for the parts outside the CDR3, the full variable domain is EPEVTQTPSHQVTQMGQEVILRCVPISNHLYFYWYRQILGQKVEFLVSFYNNEISEKSEIFDDQFSVERPDGSNFTLKIRSTKLEDSAMYFCASWLESYGYTFGSGTRLTVV.

This clone has a handful of counts. This chain links TRBV19 with TRBJ2-1; maybe TRBD2 (6 bases). Germline-derived CDR1 and CDR2 are LNHDA and SQIVND (reference sequence). This CDR3 region has 16 residues. Deletions cut 1 base from V and 5 bases from J, with 15 bases between. The CDR3 loop is CASSIGRRGNHNEQFF. As DNA, the CDR3 is TGTGCCAGTAGTATAGGTCGGAGGGGAAACCACAATGAGCAGTTCTTC.